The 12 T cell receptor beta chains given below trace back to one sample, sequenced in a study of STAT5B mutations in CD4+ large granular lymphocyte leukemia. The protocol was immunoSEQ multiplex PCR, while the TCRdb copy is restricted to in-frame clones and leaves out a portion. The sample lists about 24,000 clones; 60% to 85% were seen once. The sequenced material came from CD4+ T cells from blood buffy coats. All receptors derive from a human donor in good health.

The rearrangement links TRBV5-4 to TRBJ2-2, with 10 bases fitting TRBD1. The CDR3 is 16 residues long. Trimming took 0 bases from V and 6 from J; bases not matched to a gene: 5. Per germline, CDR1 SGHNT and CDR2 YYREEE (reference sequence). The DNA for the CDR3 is TGTGCCAGCAGCTTGGGGGGGACAGGGGCCCCCGGGGAGCTGTTTTTT. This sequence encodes CASSLGGTGAPGELFF.

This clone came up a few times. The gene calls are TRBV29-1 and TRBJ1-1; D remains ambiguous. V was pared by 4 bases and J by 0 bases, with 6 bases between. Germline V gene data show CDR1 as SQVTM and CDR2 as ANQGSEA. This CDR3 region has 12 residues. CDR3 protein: CSVAELNTEAFF. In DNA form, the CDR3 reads TGCAGCGTTGCAGAATTGAACACTGAAGCTTTCTTT.

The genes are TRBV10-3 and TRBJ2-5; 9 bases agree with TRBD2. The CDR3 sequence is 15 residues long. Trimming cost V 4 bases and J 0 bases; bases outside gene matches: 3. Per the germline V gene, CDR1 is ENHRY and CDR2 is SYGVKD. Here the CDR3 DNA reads TGTGCCATCAGTGTCCTAGCGGGAAACCAAGAGACCCAGTACTTC. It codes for CAISVLAGNQETQYF.

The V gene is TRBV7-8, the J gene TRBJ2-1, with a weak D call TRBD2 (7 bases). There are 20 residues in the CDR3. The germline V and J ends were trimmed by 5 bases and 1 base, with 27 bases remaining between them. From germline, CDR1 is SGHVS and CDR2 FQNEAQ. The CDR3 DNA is TGTGCCAGCAGCCCACGGGGGGCGCGAGGCGCGGCGAAGTCCTACAATGAGCAGTTCTTC. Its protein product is CASSPRGARGAAKSYNEQFF. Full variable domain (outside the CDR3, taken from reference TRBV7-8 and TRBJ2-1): GAGVSQSPRYKVAKRGQDVALRCDPISGHVSLFWYQQALGQGPEFLTYFQNEAQLDKSGLPSDRFFAERPEGSVSTLKIQRTQQEDSAVYLCASSPRGARGAAKSYNEQFFGPGTRLTVL.

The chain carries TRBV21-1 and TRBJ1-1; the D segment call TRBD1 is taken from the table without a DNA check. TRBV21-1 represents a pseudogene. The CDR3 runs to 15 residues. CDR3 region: CASSKARGLGTEAFF. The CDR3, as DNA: TGTGCCAGCAGCAAAGCAAGGGGGCTTGGCACTGAAGCTTTCTTT.

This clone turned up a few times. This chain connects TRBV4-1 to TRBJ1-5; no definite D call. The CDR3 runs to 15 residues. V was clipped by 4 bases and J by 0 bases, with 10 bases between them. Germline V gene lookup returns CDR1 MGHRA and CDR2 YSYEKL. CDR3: CASSPGPSSNQPQHF. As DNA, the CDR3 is TGCGCCAGCAGCCCGGGTCCGAGTAGCAATCAGCCCCAGCATTTT.

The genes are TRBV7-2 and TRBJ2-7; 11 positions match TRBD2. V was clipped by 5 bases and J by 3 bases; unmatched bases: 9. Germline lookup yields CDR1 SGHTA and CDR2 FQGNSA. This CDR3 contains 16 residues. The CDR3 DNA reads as TGTGCCAGCAGCGCAAGACTAGCGGGGACTATCTACGAGCAGTACTTC. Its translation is CASSARLAGTIYEQYF.

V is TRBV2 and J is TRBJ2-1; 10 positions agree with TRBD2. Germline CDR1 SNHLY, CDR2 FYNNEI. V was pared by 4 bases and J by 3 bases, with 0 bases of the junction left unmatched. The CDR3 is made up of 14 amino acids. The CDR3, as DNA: TGTGCCAGCAGTGTAGCGGGGGGCTACAATGAGCAGTTCTTC. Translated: CASSVAGGYNEQFF.

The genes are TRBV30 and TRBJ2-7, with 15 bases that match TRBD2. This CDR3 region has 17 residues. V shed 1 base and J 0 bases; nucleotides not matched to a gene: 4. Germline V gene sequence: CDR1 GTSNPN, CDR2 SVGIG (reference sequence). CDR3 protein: CAWSGGLAGGDSYEQYF. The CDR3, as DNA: TGTGCCTGGAGTGGGGGACTAGCGGGGGGAGACTCCTACGAGCAGTACTTC.

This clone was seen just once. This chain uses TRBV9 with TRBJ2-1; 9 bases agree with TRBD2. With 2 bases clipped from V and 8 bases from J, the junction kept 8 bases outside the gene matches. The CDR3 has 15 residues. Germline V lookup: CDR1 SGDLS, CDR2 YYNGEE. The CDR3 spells CASSVGLARVDEQFF. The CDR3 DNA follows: TGTGCCAGCAGCGTTGGACTAGCGCGGGTCGATGAGCAGTTCTTC.

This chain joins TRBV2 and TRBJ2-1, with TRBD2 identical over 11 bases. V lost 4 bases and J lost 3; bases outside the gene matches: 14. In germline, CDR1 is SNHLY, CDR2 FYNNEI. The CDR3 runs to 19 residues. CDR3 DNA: TGTGCCAGCAGTGGAGATACTAGCGGGAGAGGCAGGGTCTACAATGAGCAGTTCTTC. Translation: CASSGDTSGRGRVYNEQFF.

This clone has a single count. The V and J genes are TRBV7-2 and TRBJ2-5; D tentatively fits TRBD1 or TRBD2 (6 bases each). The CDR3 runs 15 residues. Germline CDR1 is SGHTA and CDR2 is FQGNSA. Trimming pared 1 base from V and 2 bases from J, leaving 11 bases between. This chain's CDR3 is CASSLVWRGQETQYF. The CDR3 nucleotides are TGTGCCAGCAGCTTAGTCTGGAGGGGGCAAGAGACCCAGTACTTC.